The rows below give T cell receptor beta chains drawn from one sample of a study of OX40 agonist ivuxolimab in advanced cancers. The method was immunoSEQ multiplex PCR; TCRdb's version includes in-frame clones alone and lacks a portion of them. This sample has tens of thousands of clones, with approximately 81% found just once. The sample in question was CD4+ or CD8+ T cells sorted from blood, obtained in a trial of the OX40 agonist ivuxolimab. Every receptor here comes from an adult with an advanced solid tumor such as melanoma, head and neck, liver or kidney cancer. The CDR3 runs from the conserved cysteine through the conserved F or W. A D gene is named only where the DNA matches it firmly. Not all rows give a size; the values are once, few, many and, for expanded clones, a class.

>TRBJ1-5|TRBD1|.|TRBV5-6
TGTGCCAGCAGCAACAGGGGAGGCAGCAATCAGCCCCAGCATTTT
CASSNRGGSNQPQHF
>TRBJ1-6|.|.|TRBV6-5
.
CASSYVGEGNSPRHF
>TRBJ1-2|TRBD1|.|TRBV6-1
TGTGCCAGCAGTGGTACCCGACAGGGGCACTATGGCTACACCTTC
CASSGTRQGHYGYTF
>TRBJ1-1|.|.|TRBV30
TGTGCCTGGAGTGTTCAGCCGGGCACTGAAGCTTTCTTT
CAWSVQPGTEAFF
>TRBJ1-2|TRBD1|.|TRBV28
TGTGCCAGCAGTCTTAACTTACTTACCGGGACAGACCCTGCCAACTATAGCTACACCTTC
CASSLNLLTGTDPANYSYTF
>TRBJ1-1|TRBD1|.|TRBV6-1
TGTGCCAGCACTTCAACAGGGGGCGTTACTGAAGCTTTCTTT
CASTSTGGVTEAFF
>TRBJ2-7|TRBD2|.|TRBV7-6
TGTGCCAGCAGCCAGGAGCGGGGTAGCTCCTACGAGCAGTACTTC
CASSQERGSSYEQYF
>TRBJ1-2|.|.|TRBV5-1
TGCGCCAGCAGCCATGGACGGTTGGTGACTGATAACTATGGCTACACCTTC
CASSHGRLVTDNYGYTF
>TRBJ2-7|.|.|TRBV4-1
TGCGCCAGCAGCCAAGATCAACGGCTCTACGAGCAGTACTTC
CASSQDQRLYEQYF
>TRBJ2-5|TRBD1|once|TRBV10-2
TGCGCCAGCAGTAGGGACAGACAAGAGACCCAGTACTTC
CASSRDRQETQYF
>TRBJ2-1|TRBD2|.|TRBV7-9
TGTGCCAGCAGCTATGAGGCTAGCGGGGGAGATGAGCAGTTCTTC
CASSYEASGGDEQFF
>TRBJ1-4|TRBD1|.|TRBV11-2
TGTGCCAGCAGCTTAGGGGACAGGGATTACGAAAAACTGTTTTTT
CASSLGDRDYEKLFF
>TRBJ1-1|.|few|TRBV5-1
TGCGCCAGCAGCTTGGAACAGGGACGCACTGAAGCTTTCTTT
CASSLEQGRTEAFF
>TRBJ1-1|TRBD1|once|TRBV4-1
TGCGCCAGCAGCCACACGGGACAGACTGAAGCTTTCTTT
CASSHTGQTEAFF
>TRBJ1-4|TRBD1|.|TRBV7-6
TGTGCCAGCAGCCGGACAGGGGATAATGAAAAACTGTTTTTT
CASSRTGDNEKLFF
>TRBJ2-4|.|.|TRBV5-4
TGTGCCAGCAGTTCTCCAGCCGCCAAAAACATTCAGTACTTC
CASSSPAAKNIQYF
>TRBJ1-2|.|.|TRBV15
TGTGCCACCAGCAGCCACCCCGTGGGGGCAGACTATGGCTACACCTTC
CATSSHPVGADYGYTF
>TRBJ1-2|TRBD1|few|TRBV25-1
TGTGCCAGCAGAACGACAGGGGTAGATGGCTACACCTTC
CASRTTGVDGYTF
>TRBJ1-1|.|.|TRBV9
TGTGCCAGCAGCGCAGCGGGGAGAACTGAAGCTTTCTTT
CASSAAGRTEAFF
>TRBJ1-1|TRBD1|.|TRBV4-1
TGCGCCAGCAGCCAAGATGACAGGGAGGGCACTGAAGCTTTCTTT
CASSQDDREGTEAFF
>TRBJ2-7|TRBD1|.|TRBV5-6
TGTGCCAGCAGCTCGTTCACCGGGACAGGGAGTCCCTCCTACGAGCAGTACTTC
CASSSFTGTGSPSYEQYF
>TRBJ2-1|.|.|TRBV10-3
TGTGCCATCAGTGAAGAGGGGTTTTACAATGAGCAGTTCTTC
CAISEEGFYNEQFF
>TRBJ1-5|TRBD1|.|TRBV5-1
TGCGCCAGCAGCTTGGAACAGGGGACCCAGCCCCAGCATTTT
CASSLEQGTQPQHF
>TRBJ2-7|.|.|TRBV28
TGTGCCAGCAGCCCACCCCAGGTAAACCGGGCCTACGAGCAGTACTTC
CASSPPQVNRAYEQYF
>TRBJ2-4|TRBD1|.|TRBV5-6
TGTGCCAACAGCCCCGGACAGGCGTCGCAGTACTTC
CANSPGQASQYF
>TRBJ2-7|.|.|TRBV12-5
TGTGCTAGTGGTTTGGACAGCGGCGAGCAGTACTTC
CASGLDSGEQYF
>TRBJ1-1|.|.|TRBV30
TGTGCCTGGAGTCTCAGGAGGGACACTGAAGCTTTCTTT
CAWSLRRDTEAFF
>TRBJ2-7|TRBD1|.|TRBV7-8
TGTGCCAGCAGCCTACGGGGCGGGACAGGGAACCTCTACGAGCAGTACTTC
CASSLRGGTGNLYEQYF
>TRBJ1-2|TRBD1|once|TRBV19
TGTGCCAGTAGTATTACGAGCAGGGGGCCGTATGGCTACACCTTC
CASSITSRGPYGYTF